One and the same sample provided the 12 T cell receptor beta chains below, sequenced in a study of T cell repertoires in cytomegalovirus infection. Their specific antigens are unknown. TCRdb ran MiXCR on the reads and lists one entry per CDR3 protein. Here the sample spans a few hundred thousand distinct CDR3 sequences, about 33% being singletons. The sample in question was cultured PBMCs, obtained from culture after CMV antigen stimulation. All receptors come from a human donor in good health (CMV status not recorded). Some clones in this sample may be carry-over from other donors' samples.

The chain recombines TRBV6-5 with TRBJ1-1; 9 nucleotides match TRBD1. The length of the CDR3 is 17 residues. CDR1 and CDR2 from the germline V gene are MNHEY and SVGAGI. The ends lost 0 bases at V and 1 base at J; junction bases unmatched: 6. The CDR3 DNA is TGTGCCAGCAGTTACTCACTGACAGGGGGTTCGAACACTGAAGCTTTCTTT. Residues: CASSYSLTGGSNTEAFF.

This clonotype was picked up many times. This chain connects TRBV10-3 to TRBJ1-2, with TRBD1 matching over 7 bases. With V trimmed by 9 bases and J by 3 bases, 1 base remained unmatched. CDR1 and CDR2 (germline): ENHRY, SYGVKD. The CDR3 has 11 residues. In DNA form, the CDR3 reads TGTGCCATAGGGACAGACTATGGCTACACCTTC. Residues: CAIGTDYGYTF.

In this sample, this clonotype turned up a few times. This chain links TRBV25-1 with TRBJ2-1, with 12 bases identical to TRBD2. The V gene end was trimmed by 4 bases and the J gene end by 8 bases; junction bases not matched to a gene: 9. Germline CDR1 MGHDK, CDR2 SYGVNS. CDR3 length equals 16 residues. CDR3 sequence: CASSVFQTSGSDEQFF. In DNA form, the CDR3 reads TGTGCCAGCAGTGTCTTTCAGACTAGCGGGAGTGATGAGCAGTTCTTC.

This clonotype was found a few times. V is TRBV6-2 or TRBV6-3 and J is TRBJ2-1; 7 bases line up with TRBD2. CDR1 and CDR2 (germline): MNHEY, SVGEGT. This CDR3 has 14 residues. V shed 5 bases, J shed 3 bases, and the junction held 4 bases outside the gene matches. This CDR3 reads CASSIRDYYNEQFF. The CDR3 DNA sequence: TGTGCCAGCAGTATCCGGGACTACTACAATGAGCAGTTCTTC.

The rearrangement uses TRBV6-2 or TRBV6-3 and TRBJ2-1, with no clear D. CDR3 size: 13 residues. The ends were cut back, 7 bases at V and 6 bases at J, with 13 bases in the middle. The germline V gene has CDR1 MNHEY and CDR2 SVGEGT. For the CDR3, the DNA is TGTGCCAGCACCCTCTATGTGTCCAATGAGCAGTTCTTC. Protein: CASTLYVSNEQFF.

The V and J genes are TRBV6-6 and TRBJ1-2; a weak D match, TRBD1 (5 bases). The CDR3 runs to 18 residues. Germline V lookup: CDR1 MNHNY, CDR2 SVGAGI (reference sequence). V was pared by 0 bases and J by 4 bases, with 21 bases between. The CDR3 here is CASSYSRGVGLESYGYTF. DNA of the CDR3: TGTGCCAGCAGTTACTCGCGAGGAGTGGGACTCGAAAGCTATGGCTACACCTTC.

This clonotype was counted a few times. The gene calls are TRBV9 and TRBJ2-1, with TRBD2 matching over 16 bases. Germline V CDR1 and CDR2: SGDLS, YYNGEE. This CDR3 spans 16 amino acids. V shed 0 bases and J 9 bases; nucleotides not matched to a gene: 3. The chain's CDR3 is CASSVEGLAGGIEQFF. The CDR3 region has the DNA TGTGCCAGCAGCGTAGAGGGACTAGCGGGAGGGATTGAGCAGTTCTTC.

This clonotype was seen only a few times. The J gene is TRBJ2-1, the V gene TRBV6-5, with TRBD1 matching 7 bases. Unmatched junction bases numbered 2, after V lost 2 bases and J lost 4 bases. The CDR3 is 14 amino acids. Germline values: CDR1 MNHEY, CDR2 SVGAGI. Here the CDR3 DNA reads TGTGCCAGCAGTTACCGACAGGGTTACAATGAGCAGTTCTTC. Protein: CASSYRQGYNEQFF.

The sample holds many counts of this clonotype. The V gene is TRBV19, the J gene TRBJ2-1; 13 positions match TRBD2. The CDR3 contains 15 residues. Per germline, CDR1 LNHDA and CDR2 SQIVND (reference sequence). V was clipped by 9 bases and J by 3 bases; unmatched bases: 5. For the CDR3, the DNA is TGTGCCAGCAGCCGGACTAGCGGGAGCTACAATGAGCAGTTCTTC. Translation: CASSRTSGSYNEQFF.

CDR3 bases: TGTGCCAGTAGTATCAGGGGCCCGGAGACCCAGTACTTC. Protein product: CASSIRGPETQYF. The rearrangement links TRBV19 to TRBJ2-5, with D perhaps TRBD1 (6 bases). The germline gives CDR1 LNHDA, CDR2 SQIVND (reference sequence). CDR3 length: 13 residues. Trimming took 3 bases from V and 5 from J, leaving 10 bases between them.

As to this clonotype: A read error may produce the germline difference seen at one junction end. The rearrangement links TRBV7-7 to TRBJ2-3; D call uncertain. The CDR3 length is 13 residues. Germline-derived CDR1 and CDR2 are SSHAT and FNYEAQ (reference sequence). The DNA for the CDR3 is TGTGCTAGCAGCTCAACCACTCGGGATACGCAGTATTTT. Residues: CASSSTTRDTQYF.

This chain joins TRBV5-4 and TRBJ1-1, with 8 bases matching TRBD1. Germline assignment: CDR1 SGHNT and CDR2 YYREEE (reference sequence). This CDR3 is 16 amino acids long. V was clipped by 5 bases and J by 4 bases; unmatched bases: 13. CDR3 amino acids: CASRDLGQGFITEAFF. Here the CDR3 DNA reads TGTGCCAGCAGAGATCTAGGACAGGGATTCATCACTGAAGCTTTCTTT.